This T cell receptor beta chain was documented in a study of T cell repertoires in cytomegalovirus infection. General study points: Summed public TCR beta family frequency identified CMV carriers bearing the relevant HLA.

On this clonotype itself: Its antigen is undetermined. Germline is not matched at one junction end, which may reflect a read error.

TCRdb used MiXCR to reprocess the reads, holding one entry per CDR3 protein. Of under 800,000 distinct CDR3 sequences in the sample, less than 25% were seen once. The CDR3 spans 14 residues. Germline V gene sequence: CDR1 MNHEY, CDR2 SVGAGI. The chain recombines TRBV6-5 with TRBJ1-2; D is ambiguous. What was sequenced was CD8+ T cells from PBMCs. The sequence came from a human donor in good health (CMV status not recorded). Some clones in this sample may be carry-over from other donors' samples. The CDR3: CANSYSGSFYGYTF. Written as DNA, the CDR3 is TGTGCCAACAGTTACTCGGGCAGCTTCTATGGCTACACCTTC.